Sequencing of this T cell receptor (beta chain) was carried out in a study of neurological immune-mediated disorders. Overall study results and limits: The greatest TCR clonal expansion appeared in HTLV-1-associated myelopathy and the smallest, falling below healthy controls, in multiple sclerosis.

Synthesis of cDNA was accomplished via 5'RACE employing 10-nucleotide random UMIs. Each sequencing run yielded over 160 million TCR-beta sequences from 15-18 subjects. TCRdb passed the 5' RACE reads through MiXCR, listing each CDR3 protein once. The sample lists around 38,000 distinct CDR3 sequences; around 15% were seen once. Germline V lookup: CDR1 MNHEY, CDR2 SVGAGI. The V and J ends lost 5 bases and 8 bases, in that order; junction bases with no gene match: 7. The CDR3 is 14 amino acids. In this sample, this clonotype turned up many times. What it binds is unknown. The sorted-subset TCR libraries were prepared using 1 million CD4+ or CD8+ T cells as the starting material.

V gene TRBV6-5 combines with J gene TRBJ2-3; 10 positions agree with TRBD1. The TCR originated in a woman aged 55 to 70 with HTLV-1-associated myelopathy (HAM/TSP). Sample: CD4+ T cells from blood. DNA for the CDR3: TGTGCCAGCAGTGGCCGGGACAGGGGACCTACGCAGTATTTT. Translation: CASSGRDRGPTQYF.